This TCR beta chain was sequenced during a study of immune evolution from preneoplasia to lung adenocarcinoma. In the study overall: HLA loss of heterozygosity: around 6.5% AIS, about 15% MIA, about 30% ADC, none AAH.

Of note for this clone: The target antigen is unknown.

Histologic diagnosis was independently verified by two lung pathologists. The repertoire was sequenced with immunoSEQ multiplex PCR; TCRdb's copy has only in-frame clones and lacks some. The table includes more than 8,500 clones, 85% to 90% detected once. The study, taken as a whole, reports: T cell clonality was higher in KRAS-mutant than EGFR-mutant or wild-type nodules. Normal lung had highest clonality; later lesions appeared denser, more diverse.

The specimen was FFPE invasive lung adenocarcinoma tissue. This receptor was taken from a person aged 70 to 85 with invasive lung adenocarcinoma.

In DNA, the CDR3 is TGTGCCAGCAGCTCCGGGACAGAAGAAAAACTGTTTTTT. This translates into CASSSGTEEKLFF. V and J are TRBV6-5 and TRBJ1-4, with TRBD1 identical over 7 bases. The CDR3 spans 13 residues. Germline V gene data show CDR1 as MNHEY and CDR2 as SVGAGI. The ends lost 6 bases at V and 8 bases at J; junction bases unmatched: 6.